This record concerns one T cell receptor (beta chain) sequence. Germline V gene data show CDR1 as SNHLY and CDR2 as FYNNEI. The CDR3 totals 14 residues. V dropped 6 bases and J dropped 4; count of bases not matched to a gene: 8. Study processing details: Amplification from reference gene primers served as the basis for estimated nucleated cell counts. Produced via immunoSEQ multiplex PCR; TCRdb's table is partial and in-frame only. V, J and clone size were drawn from that table, and D and trimming were deduced from the DNA. The data contain 200,000 to 250,000 clones, around nine tenths of them seen just once; the ten biggest clones take up 3% to 3.5%. This specimen comes from a study of blood T cell repertoires in COVID-19.

The sequence came from a man aged 55 to 70 with acute or convalescent COVID-19. The sample was peripheral blood. The chain recombines TRBV2 with TRBJ1-2; 7 nucleotides agree with TRBD1. The CDR3 region has the DNA TGTGCCAGCAGCACCCGGACAGGCTCCTATGGCTACACCTTC. This codes for CASSTRTGSYGYTF.